This entry lists 26 T cell receptor beta chains sequenced from one sample in a study of CD8 T cells in Susac syndrome. It was with random hexamers that roughly 0.45 to 1 ug RNA was reverse transcribed. TCRdb fed the immunoSEQ multiplex PCR reads into MiXCR, producing one record per CDR3 protein. This table holds about 76,000 distinct CDR3 sequences, roughly 90% found once. Sequences were obtained from CD8+ T cells from PBMCs. These receptors all stem from a human donor with multiple sclerosis.

V is TRBV7-3 and J is TRBJ2-5; TRBD2 matches 8 bases. With V trimmed by 5 bases and J by 3 bases, 8 bases remained unmatched. CDR3 length: 15 amino acids. CDR1 and CDR2 from the germline V gene are SGHTA and FQGTGA. The CDR3 sequence is CASSRSGGDKETQYF. The CDR3 coding sequence is TGTGCCAGCAGCAGAAGCGGGGGTGATAAAGAGACCCAGTACTTC.

The rearrangement joins TRBV28 to TRBJ2-6, with a possible D match to TRBD2 (6 bases). Germline V gene lookup returns CDR1 MDHEN and CDR2 SYDVKM. V shed 3 bases and J shed 0 bases, with 15 bases lying between them. This CDR3 has 18 amino acids. CDR3 loop: CASSFTGLPSSGANVLTF. The CDR3 DNA sequence: TGTGCCAGCAGTTTCACGGGACTGCCGAGCTCTGGGGCCAACGTCCTGACTTTC.

This CDR3 is CASSFFSWRGFIGEQFF. The CDR3 bases are TGTGCCAGCAGTTTTTTCTCGTGGCGAGGGTTTATAGGTGAGCAGTTCTTC. This chain uses TRBV28 with TRBJ2-1, with a weak D call TRBD2 (5 bases). V was cut by 3 bases and J by 9 bases, with 24 bases left in between. Germline assignment: CDR1 MDHEN and CDR2 SYDVKM. This CDR3 has 17 amino acids.

The chain joins TRBV27 to TRBJ2-7; TRBD2 might be the D (5 bases). This CDR3 region has 11 residues. Trimming pared 8 bases from V and 7 bases from J, leaving 12 bases between. Germline values: CDR1 MNHEY, CDR2 SMNVEV (reference sequence). CDR3 sequence: CASGSVGEQYF. CDR3 DNA sequence: TGTGCCAGCGGGAGTGTTGGGGAGCAGTACTTC.

The V and J genes are TRBV19 and TRBJ1-2; 8 bases are shared with TRBD1. The junction had 7 bases not matched to a gene; V was cut back by 2 bases and J by 8 bases. CDR3 length: 14 amino acids. Germline V CDR1 and CDR2: LNHDA, SQIVND (reference sequence). CDR3 residues: CASSIQGQALGYTF. CDR3 in DNA: TGTGCCAGTAGTATACAGGGACAGGCCCTCGGCTACACCTTC.

The J gene is TRBJ2-1, the V gene TRBV28; possibly TRBD2 for D (6 bases). The V gene's germline CDR1 is MDHEN and CDR2 SYDVKM. Trimming left V 6 bases short and J 0 bases short, with 12 bases between. The CDR3 sequence is 15 residues long. The CDR3 here is CASRGGLSSYNEQFF. As DNA, the CDR3 is TGTGCCAGCAGGGGGGGTTTAAGCTCCTACAATGAGCAGTTCTTC.

The chain employs TRBV7-2 and TRBJ2-3; D uncertain. The CDR3 runs to 17 residues. Trimming pared 2 bases from V and 2 bases from J, leaving 17 bases between. The germline V gene has CDR1 SGHTA and CDR2 FQGNSA. The DNA of the CDR3 is TGTGCCAGCAGCTTAAGCGCCCGACAACACTCCACAGATACGCAGTATTTT. Its protein is CASSLSARQHSTDTQYF.

This clonotype was seen only once. The chain recombines TRBV5-1 with TRBJ2-7; TRBD1 aligns across 10 bases. This CDR3 spans 16 amino acids. The V segment lost 3 bases and the J segment 7 bases; nucleotides outside the gene matches: 13. CDR1 and CDR2 from the germline V gene are SGHRS and YFSETQ. CDR3 protein: CASSSFGQGGNKEQYF. CDR3 coding DNA: TGCGCCAGCAGCTCTTTCGGACAGGGGGGGAATAAGGAGCAGTACTTC. Drawing the rest from reference TRBV5-1 and TRBJ2-7, the complete variable domain is KAGVTQTPRYLIKTRGQQVTLSCSPISGHRSVSWYQQTPGQGLQFLFEYFSETQRNKGNFPGRFSGRQFSNSRSEMNVSTLELGDSALYLCASSSFGQGGNKEQYFGPGTRLTVT.

The gene calls are TRBV27 and TRBJ2-7, with D possibly TRBD1 on 6 matching bases. Per germline, CDR1 MNHEY and CDR2 SMNVEV (reference sequence). The CDR3 extends over 14 amino acids. The germline V and J ends were trimmed by 10 bases and 2 bases, with 18 bases remaining between them. Written as DNA, the CDR3 is TGTGCCACCCACAGTTACAGGGTACCCTACGAGCAGTACTTC. It yields the protein CATHSYRVPYEQYF.

The chain has TRBV19 and TRBJ1-2, with D perhaps matching TRBD1 (6 bases). Deletions cut 6 bases from V and 2 bases from J, with 13 bases between. CDR1 and CDR2 from the germline V gene are LNHDA and SQIVND (reference sequence). The CDR3 totals 14 residues. In DNA, the CDR3 is TGTGCCAGTAGACTCCGGGACACCAACTATGGCTACACCTTC. Residues: CASRLRDTNYGYTF.

This rearrangement joins TRBV19 to TRBJ2-7; D might be TRBD2 (7 bases). Per germline, CDR1 LNHDA and CDR2 SQIVND (reference sequence). V was shortened by 10 bases and J by 3 bases, with 22 bases between the two germline ends. This CDR3 has 15 residues. CDR3 sequence reads: CATSPGGGGYYEQYF. DNA for the CDR3: TGTGCCACTTCCCCCGGGGGCGGGGGTTACTACGAGCAGTACTTC. The full variable domain, its missing parts supplied by reference TRBV19 and TRBJ2-7, is DGGITQSPKYLFRKEGQNVTLSCEQNLNHDAMYWYRQDPGQGLRLIYYSQIVNDFQKGDIAEGYSVSREKKESFPLTVTSAQKNPTAFYLCATSPGGGGYYEQYFGPGTRLTVT.

The chain links TRBV6-5 to TRBJ1-1, with D unresolved. The V gene lost 0 bases and the J gene lost 1 base, with 9 bases spanning the gap. Germline loops: CDR1 MNHEY, CDR2 SVGAGI. This CDR3 region has 15 residues. The CDR3 bases are TGTGCCAGCAGTTACTCGAACCTGGGGAACACTGAAGCTTTCTTT. Amino acid sequence: CASSYSNLGNTEAFF.

This chain uses TRBV7-8 with TRBJ2-7, with D maybe TRBD2 (6 bases). Trimming removed 5 bases from V and 3 bases from J, with 14 bases in between. The germline V gene has CDR1 SGHVS and CDR2 FQNEAQ. CDR3 length: 14 residues. This CDR3 reads CASSMGLPGYEQYF. The DNA of the CDR3 is TGTGCCAGCAGCATGGGACTCCCGGGCTACGAGCAGTACTTC. The full variable domain, rest sourced from reference TRBV7-8 and TRBJ2-7, is GAGVSQSPRYKVAKRGQDVALRCDPISGHVSLFWYQQALGQGPEFLTYFQNEAQLDKSGLPSDRFFAERPEGSVSTLKIQRTQQEDSAVYLCASSMGLPGYEQYFGPGTRLTVT.

CDR3 in amino acids: CASKGEGLRDEQFF. CDR3 DNA sequence: TGTGCCAGCAAGGGGGAAGGCCTTAGAGATGAGCAGTTCTTC. This chain links TRBV9 with TRBJ2-1, with D possibly being TRBD1 (6 bases). Trimming took off 6 bases at V and 8 bases at J, with 18 bases between the two ends. CDR3 length: 14 amino acids. From germline, CDR1 is SGDLS and CDR2 YYNGEE.

The chain uses TRBV6-1 and TRBJ1-3; perhaps TRBD1 as D (6 bases). Germline loops: CDR1 MNHNS, CDR2 SASEGT. CDR3 length: 14 residues. V gave up 4 bases and J gave up 2 bases, with 9 bases separating them. This CDR3 reads CASSVTGPGNTIYF. CDR3 sequence (DNA): TGTGCCAGCAGTGTGACAGGTCCTGGAAACACCATATATTTT.

V is TRBV27 and J is TRBJ2-5; D perhaps matches TRBD1 (5 bases). There are 13 residues in the CDR3. V lost 5 bases and J lost 3, with 10 bases in between. CDR1 and CDR2 (germline): MNHEY, SMNVEV (reference sequence). CDR3 amino acids: CASSGAVEETQYF. CDR3 nucleotide sequence: TGTGCCAGCAGTGGGGCAGTCGAAGAGACCCAGTACTTC.

The chain combines TRBV5-4 with TRBJ2-6; D is possibly TRBD1 (6 bases). This CDR3 is built from 15 residues. Trimming pared 3 bases from V and 2 bases from J, leaving 9 bases between. CDR1 and CDR2 from the germline V gene are SGHNT and YYREEE (reference sequence). CDR3 in DNA: TGTGCCAGCAGCTATCAGGGGACTGGGGCCAACGTCCTGACTTTC. This sequence encodes CASSYQGTGANVLTF.

The V gene is TRBV10-3, the J gene TRBJ1-1, with D hard to call. Between the trimmed V and J ends, which lost 3 bases and 1 base, there was a span of 12 bases. Germline V lookup: CDR1 ENHRY, CDR2 SYGVKD. This CDR3 spans 15 amino acids. The DNA for the CDR3 is TGTGCCATCAGTGACCATCGCGTTGGGAACACTGAAGCTTTCTTT. Protein sequence: CAISDHRVGNTEAFF.

This chain joins TRBV27 and TRBJ2-7; tentatively, D is TRBD2 (5 bases). Germline-derived CDR1 and CDR2 are MNHEY and SMNVEV (reference sequence). The ends were cut back, 4 bases at V and 3 bases at J, with 10 bases in the middle. This CDR3 contains 13 residues. The CDR3 DNA reads TGTGCCAGCAGTTATACCGGGAACTACGAGCAGTACTTC. Protein sequence: CASSYTGNYEQYF.

V and J are TRBV7-9 and TRBJ1-1, with D tentatively TRBD1 (5 bases). V lost 5 bases and J lost 4, with 11 bases in between. CDR1 SEHNR and CDR2 FQNEAQ come from the germline V gene (reference sequence). CDR3 size: 13 residues. The CDR3 region is CASSPRETTEAFF. CDR3 DNA sequence: TGTGCCAGCAGCCCCAGGGAGACCACTGAAGCTTTCTTT.

V and J are TRBV4-1 and TRBJ2-1, with 11 bases lining up with TRBD2. The junction had 8 bases not matched to a gene; V was cut back by 1 base and J by 6 bases. Germline lookup yields CDR1 MGHRA and CDR2 YSYEKL. The CDR3 has 17 residues. CDR3 in DNA: TGCGCCAGCAGCCAAGGCCCAACTAGCGGGAGTCTCAATGAGCAGTTCTTC. Amino acid sequence: CASSQGPTSGSLNEQFF.

The chain carries TRBV19 and TRBJ2-2; 12 nucleotides line up with TRBD1. The CDR3 length is 15 residues. Germline V gene lookup returns CDR1 LNHDA and CDR2 SQIVND (reference sequence). V lost 10 bases to trimming and J lost 7 bases; unmatched junction nucleotides: 10. For the CDR3, the DNA is TGTGCCACCCACCGGGGACAGGGGGCATACGGGGAGCTGTTTTTT. Its translation is CATHRGQGAYGELFF.

This chain uses TRBV19 with TRBJ1-2, with no clear D. There are 13 residues in the CDR3. CDR1 and CDR2 (germline): LNHDA, SQIVND (reference sequence). Between the trimmed V and J ends, which lost 5 bases and 6 bases, there was a span of 13 bases. The CDR3 region has the DNA TGTGCCAGTAGTCCGGAGGTGGTTCATGGCTACACCTTC. Translating it yields CASSPEVVHGYTF.

The V gene is TRBV21-1, the J gene TRBJ1-5; the DNA was not compared with TRBD1, the D call given in the table. TRBV21-1 is termed a pseudogene. The CDR3 length is 16 residues. This chain's CDR3 is CASSVARGHSNQPQHF. The CDR3 DNA is TGTGCCAGCAGCGTTGCCAGGGGGCATAGCAATCAGCCCCAGCATTTT.

This clonotype occurred a few times. This sequence joins TRBV6-5 and TRBJ2-5, with D possibly called TRBD1 or TRBD2 (5 bases each). CDR3 length: 12 amino acids. V was pared by 2 bases and J by 4 bases, with 5 bases between. Germline V lookup: CDR1 MNHEY, CDR2 SVGAGI. The CDR3 spells CASSYGGETQYF. For the CDR3, the DNA is TGTGCCAGCAGTTACGGGGGAGAGACCCAGTACTTC.

This chain links TRBV29-1 with TRBJ2-7; tentatively, D is TRBD1 or TRBD2 (5 bases each). Per germline, CDR1 SQVTM and CDR2 ANQGSEA. The CDR3 has 15 amino acids. With 0 bases removed from V and 0 bases from J, the gap between germline ends came to 12 bases. The CDR3 coding sequence is TGCAGCGTTGAAGATCAGGCAGGGAGCTCCTACGAGCAGTACTTC. Translating it yields CSVEDQAGSSYEQYF.